This paragraph covers one T cell receptor (beta chain) sequence. A single count supports this clone. There is no known antigen for this receptor. It has no much larger one-base neighbor in the sample; base qualities were not kept. V is cut back by 3 bases and J by 5 bases, with 0 bases in the junction unmatched. The germline V gene sets CDR1 to SGDLS and CDR2 to YYNGEE. Including cysteine and phenylalanine, the CDR3 has 13 amino acids. Kept here is only the CDR3 DNA, which spans 39 bases and is read in frame from base 1. The source of the sample is a study of T cell responses to AZD1222 COVID-19 vaccine (dated by TCRdb to the early 2020s). Study-wide context: AZD1222 recipients given second doses at about 4 weeks or at about 12 weeks were pooled, since spike-specific TCR depth and breadth were not found to differ between the two schedules. Trial participants were enrolled by age into subgroups of 18-55, 56-69 and 70-plus years, and about 150, 27 and 61 TCR-sequenced participants, respectively, were included in these subgroups. A total of about 240 trial participants underwent TCR sequencing, of whom some 210 received two doses of AZD1222 and about 26 received two doses of the MenACWY control vaccine.

The CDR3 regions of human TCRbeta chains were analyzed by immunosequencing. The original pipeline was this. Repertoire TCRs were checked for matches against a reference library of SARS-CoV-2-specific TCRs that had been generated using the MIRA antigen-specificity platform. Breadth was defined as the fraction of unique TCRs that were SARS-CoV-2-associated. Depth was defined as the fraction of total T cells that were SARS-CoV-2-associated. Using the MIRA data, each spike-specific TCR was mapped to the spike region that the TCR reacts to and placed in a CD4 or CD8 class. Log10-transformed breadth and depth values were compared by one-way ANOVA with Sidak's multiple comparisons tests. TCRdb retrieved this table from immuneACCESS and kept in-frame rearrangements only. Not all clones are present; in checked studies, unresolved V genes account for under half, and no reason is known for the remainder. That table gives V, J and clone size, and the DNA gave D and trimming. Within this sample are roughly 190,000 clones, with around 92% of them counted one time only. The top ten clonotypes cover 1% to 1.5% of the sample.

What the authors observed across the whole study: Epitopes outside the regions mutated in the B.1.351 and B.1.1.7 variants were reportedly recognized by nearly half of the unique spike-specific TCRs. Conclusions about previously exposed vaccinees are limited, since just six AZD1222 recipients were seropositive for SARS-CoV-2 at baseline. Because no day 14 peak-response samples were available, repertoires were characterized only after the peak T cell response. Spike-specific TCR breadth and depth rose significantly after two AZD1222 doses compared with day 0 and with MenACWY recipients. The 56-69-year group was small, and its depth increase did not reach significance, likely because of low power. Most participants were white British and females outnumbered males, and the authors suggested that clonal diversity may have been underestimated. The vaccine-associated CD4 TCRs covered the entire spike protein, and the dominant responses fell in regions 160-218 and 743-854.

The time point label of this sample denotes: baseline before first vaccination. Vaccinee samples came from UK trials COV001 and COV002, including a single-blind randomized controlled phase 2/3 trial of AZD1222 (ChAdOx1 nCoV-19) in healthy adults. For TCRbeta chain sequencing, PBMC samples were collected from trial participants at day 0 and at day 28 after the second dose. This sample comprised peripheral blood, obtained on day 0 of AZD1222 vaccination. The clonotype originates from an adult in good health. The V and J genes are TRBV9 and TRBJ1-5; the central 9 bases match TRBD1. The CDR3 protein: CASSGTGDQPQHF. The bases read TGTGCCAGCAGCGGGACAGGGGATCAGCCCCAGCATTTT.